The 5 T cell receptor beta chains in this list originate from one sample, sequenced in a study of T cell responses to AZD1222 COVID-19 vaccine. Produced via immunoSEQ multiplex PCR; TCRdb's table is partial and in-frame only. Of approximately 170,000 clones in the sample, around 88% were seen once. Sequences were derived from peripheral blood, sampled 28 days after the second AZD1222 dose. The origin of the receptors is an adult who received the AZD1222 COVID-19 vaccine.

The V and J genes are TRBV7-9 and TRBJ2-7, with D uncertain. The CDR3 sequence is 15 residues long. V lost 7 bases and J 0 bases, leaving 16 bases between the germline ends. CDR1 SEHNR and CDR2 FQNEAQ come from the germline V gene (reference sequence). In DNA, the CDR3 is TGTGCCAGCATTTTAACAGCTGAACACTCCTACGAGCAGTACTTC. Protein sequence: CASILTAEHSYEQYF.

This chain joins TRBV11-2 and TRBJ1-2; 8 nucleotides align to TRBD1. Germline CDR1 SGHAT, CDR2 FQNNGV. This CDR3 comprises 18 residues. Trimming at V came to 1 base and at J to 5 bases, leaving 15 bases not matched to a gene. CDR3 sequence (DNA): TGTGCCAGCAGCTTAGCGGGGGCAGGGGGCGCAGCCAGTTATGGCTACACCTTC. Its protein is CASSLAGAGGAASYGYTF.

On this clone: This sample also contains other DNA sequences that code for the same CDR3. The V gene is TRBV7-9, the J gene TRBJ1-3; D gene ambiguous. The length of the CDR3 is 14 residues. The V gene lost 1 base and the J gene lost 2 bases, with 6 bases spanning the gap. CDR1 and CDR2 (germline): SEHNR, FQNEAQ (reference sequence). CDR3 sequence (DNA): TGTGCCAGCAGCTTAGTTGACGCTGGAAACACCATATATTTT. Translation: CASSLVDAGNTIYF. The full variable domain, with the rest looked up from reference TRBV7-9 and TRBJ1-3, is DTGVSQNPRHKITKRGQNVTFRCDPISEHNRLYWYRQTLGQGPEFLTYFQNEAQLEKSRLLSDRFSAERPKGSFSTLEIQRTEQGDSAMYLCASSLVDAGNTIYFGEGSWLTVV.

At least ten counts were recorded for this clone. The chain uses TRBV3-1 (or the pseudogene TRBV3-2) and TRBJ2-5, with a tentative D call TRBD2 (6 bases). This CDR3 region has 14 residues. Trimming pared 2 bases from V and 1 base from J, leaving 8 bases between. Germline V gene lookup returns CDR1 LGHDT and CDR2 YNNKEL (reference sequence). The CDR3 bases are TGTGCCAGCAGCCAACGACTAGTCCAAGAGACCCAGTACTTC. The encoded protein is CASSQRLVQETQYF.

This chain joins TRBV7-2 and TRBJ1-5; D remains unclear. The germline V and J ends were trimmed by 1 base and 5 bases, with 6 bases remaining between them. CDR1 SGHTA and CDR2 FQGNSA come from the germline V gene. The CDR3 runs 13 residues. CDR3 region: CASSLEGDQPQHF. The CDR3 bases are TGTGCCAGCAGCTTAGAGGGCGATCAGCCCCAGCATTTT.